This T cell receptor (beta chain) emerged from a study of early T cells in non-severe SARS-CoV-2 infection. TCRdb itself ran the 5' RACE reads through MiXCR, one entry per CDR3 protein. The data show 63,000 or so distinct CDR3 sequences, roughly 11% seen once. This TCR derives from an adult who was a healthcare worker with PCR-confirmed SARS-CoV-2 infection or an uninfected control (not recorded which). Sequences were derived from whole blood, sampled at baseline.

CDR3 protein: CASSDQQSSYEQYF. DNA of the CDR3: TGTGCCAGCAGTGATCAGCAGAGCTCCTACGAGCAGTACTTC. The rearrangement links TRBV25-1 to TRBJ2-7; unclear D gene. The V end was cut by 3 bases, the J end by 0 bases, with 9 bases between. Germline V gene sequence: CDR1 MGHDK, CDR2 SYGVNS. The CDR3 totals 14 residues.